This is a list of T cell receptor beta chains from one sample in a study of CD8 T cells in Susac syndrome. TCRdb reanalysed the immunoSEQ multiplex PCR reads using MiXCR and keeps one entry per CDR3 protein. The sample includes more than 150,000 distinct CDR3 sequences, roughly 94% of them seen just once. Material for sequencing was CD8+ T cells from PBMCs. These receptors originate from a human donor with multiple sclerosis. The CDR3 runs from the conserved cysteine through the conserved F or W. D genes are given only for firm matches. Only some rows state a clone size, as once, few, many or a class for expanded clones.

abundance | j_gene | v_gene | d_gene | CDR3nt | CDR3aa
. | TRBJ2-5 | TRBV20-1 | . | TGCAGCAAGAGGTGGTGGACCCCCGACCAAGAGACCCAGTACTTC | CSKRWWTPDQETQYF
. | TRBJ2-1 | TRBV7-2 | . | TGTGCCAGCAGCTTACCGGGTAACAATGAGCAGTTCTTC | CASSLPGNNEQFF
. | TRBJ2-7 | TRBV11-3 | TRBD1 | TGTGCCAGCAGCAAGGACAGGCGTGAGCAGTACTTC | CASSKDRREQYF
. | TRBJ1-1 | TRBV28 | . | TGTGCCACCGAGCATTTGGTAAGCACTGAAGCTTTCTTT | CATEHLVSTEAFF
. | TRBJ2-2 | TRBV3-1 | . | TGTGCCAGCAGCCAAGAAGCTGAGACATGGAACACCGGGGAGCTGTTTTTT | CASSQEAETWNTGELFF
once | TRBJ1-2 | TRBV29-1 | TRBD1 | TGCAGCGTTGCCCGACAGGGAATGGCCTATGGCTACACCTTC | CSVARQGMAYGYTF
once | TRBJ2-7 | TRBV27 | . | TGTGCCAGCAGTTTATGGGGGCGCGAGCAGTACTTC | CASSLWGREQYF
. | TRBJ1-2 | TRBV7-9 | . | TGTGCCAGCAGCGGGAGCTTAGTTAGCCGAGGCTATGGCTACACCTTC | CASSGSLVSRGYGYTF
. | TRBJ1-1 | TRBV6-4 | TRBD1 | TGTGCCAGCAAGGAGACAGGGACGACTGAAGCTTTCTTT | CASKETGTTEAFF
few | TRBJ2-1 | TRBV4-1 | TRBD2 | TGCGCCAGCAGCCCCGGGACTAGCGGGAAATTGGGGAATGAGCAGTTCTTC | CASSPGTSGKLGNEQFF
. | TRBJ2-7 | TRBV9 | . | TGTGCCAGCAGCGTAGAGCAGGGTTCCTACGAGCAGTACTTC | CASSVEQGSYEQYF
. | TRBJ1-1 | TRBV9 | . | TGTGCCAGCAGCGTAGGCGACTCAGGTAACGGGGCTTTCTTT | CASSVGDSGNGAFF
. | TRBJ2-1 | TRBV3-1 | TRBD1 | TGTGCCAGCAGCCTAGCGCAGGGACAGGGTTTCGATGAGCAGTTCTTC | CASSLAQGQGFDEQFF
. | TRBJ2-7 | TRBV20-1 | . | TGCAGTGCTAGAGCTCCAGGTAGGACTTCGACCTACGAGCAGTACTTC | CSARAPGRTSTYEQYF
. | TRBJ2-5 | TRBV7-9 | TRBD2 | TGTGCCAGCAGCCATTTCGGACTAGCGGGGACTTTGGGGACCCAGTACTTC | CASSHFGLAGTLGTQYF
. | TRBJ2-5 | TRBV7-9 | TRBD2 | TGTGCCAGCAGCCCACCACTAGCGATGGAAGAGACCCAGTACTTC | CASSPPLAMEETQYF
. | TRBJ2-7 | TRBV6-5 | TRBD1 | TGTGCCACCCAACTCCAGGGGGCGGTCGAGCAGTACTTC | CATQLQGAVEQYF
. | TRBJ1-1 | TRBV30 | TRBD1 | TGTGCCTGGAGCGGGACAGGGATCGGCACTGAAGCTTTCTTT | CAWSGTGIGTEAFF
few | TRBJ2-1 | TRBV6-1 | TRBD2 | TGTGCCAGCAGTGCACTAGCGGGGGGCTACAATGAGCAGTTCTTC | CASSALAGGYNEQFF
. | TRBJ1-1 | TRBV4-1 | . | TGCGCCAGCAGCCCGGAGGGAATGAACACTGAAGCTTTCTTT | CASSPEGMNTEAFF
. | TRBJ1-1 | TRBV29-1 | . | TGCAGCTCCCGAGGGGGGGAGATCACTGAAGCTTTCTTT | CSSRGGEITEAFF
. | TRBJ2-1 | TRBV19 | TRBD2 | TGTGCCAGTGGATTTCCGGGACTACACAATGAGCAGTTCTTC | CASGFPGLHNEQFF
. | TRBJ1-1 | TRBV7-9 | TRBD1 | TGTGCCAGCAGCTCTACCGTACAGGGGGTGACTGAAGCTTTCTTT | CASSSTVQGVTEAFF
. | TRBJ2-3 | TRBV3-1 | . | TGTGCCAGCAGCCAAGATGGCGGCAGTGGGGATACGCAGTATTTT | CASSQDGGSGDTQYF
. | TRBJ1-2 | TRBV6-5 | . | TGTGCCAGCAGTTACTCGAGAGGTACTGGCTACACCTTC | CASSYSRGTGYTF
. | TRBJ1-2 | TRBV29-1 | . | TGCAGCGTTTCGGGAATATATGGCTACACCTTC | CSVSGIYGYTF
. | TRBJ2-5 | TRBV28 | . | TGTGCCAGCAGTTTCCCCTACAGGAGACAAGAGACCCAGTACTTC | CASSFPYRRQETQYF
. | TRBJ2-1 | TRBV14 | . | TGTGCCAGCAGCCAAGATCTTGCTGTATGGCAGTTCTTC | CASSQDLAVWQFF
. | TRBJ1-2 | TRBV7-9 | . | TGTGCCAGCACCATTGGGGGAAGTGGCTACACCTTC | CASTIGGSGYTF